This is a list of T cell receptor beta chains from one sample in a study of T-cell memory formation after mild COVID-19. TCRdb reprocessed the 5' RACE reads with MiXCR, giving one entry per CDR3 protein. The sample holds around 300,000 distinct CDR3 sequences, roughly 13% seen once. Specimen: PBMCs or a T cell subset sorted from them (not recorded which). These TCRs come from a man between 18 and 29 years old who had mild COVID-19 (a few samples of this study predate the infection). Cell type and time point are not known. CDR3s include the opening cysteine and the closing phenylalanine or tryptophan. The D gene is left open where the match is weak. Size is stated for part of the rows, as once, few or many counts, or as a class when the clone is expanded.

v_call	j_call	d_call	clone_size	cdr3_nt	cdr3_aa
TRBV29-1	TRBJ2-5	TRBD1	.	TGCAGCGTTACTACCACCCCTACAGGGGCAGAGACCCAGTACTTC	CSVTTTPTGAETQYF
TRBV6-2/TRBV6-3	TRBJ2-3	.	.	TGTGCCAGCAGTTACCGAATACTAGTATCCTCAGATACGCAGTATTTT	CASSYRILVSSDTQYF
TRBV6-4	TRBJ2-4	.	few	TGTGCCAGCAGTAATACCCATGAGCAGTACTTC	CASSNTHEQYF
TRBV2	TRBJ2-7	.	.	TGTGCCAGCAGTAAAGAGGGGGGGCACTCCTACGAGCAGTACTTC	CASSKEGGHSYEQYF
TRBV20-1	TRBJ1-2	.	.	TGCAGTGCCCTACCATACACGGCTAACTATGGCTACACCTTC	CSALPYTANYGYTF
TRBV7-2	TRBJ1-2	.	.	TGTGCCAGCAGCTTGTTCAAGGCAATCTATGGCTACACCTTC	CASSLFKAIYGYTF
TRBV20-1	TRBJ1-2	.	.	TGCAGTGCTTGGATCCCGGGCTATGGCTACACCTTC	CSAWIPGYGYTF
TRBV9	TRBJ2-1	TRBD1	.	TGTGCCAGCAGCCCCCTCAATAGACAGGGCTGGGATGAGCAGTTCTTC	CASSPLNRQGWDEQFF
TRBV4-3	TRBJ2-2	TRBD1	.	TGCGCCAGCAGCCGCTTAACAGGGGACGGGGAGCTGTTTTTT	CASSRLTGDGELFF
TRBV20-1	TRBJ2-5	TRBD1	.	TGCAGTGCCCAAACAGGGGCCGGGGAGACCCAGTACTTC	CSAQTGAGETQYF
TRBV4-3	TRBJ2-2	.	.	TGCGCCAGCAGCCTACCAGGGAACACCGGGGAGCTGTTTTTT	CASSLPGNTGELFF
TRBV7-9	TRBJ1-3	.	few	TGTGCCCTCCTGACAGGAGGAAACACCATATATTTT	CALLTGGNTIYF
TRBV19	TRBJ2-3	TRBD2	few	TGTGCCAGTAGTCCGACTAGCGGGGGAGGGAATACGCAGTATTTT	CASSPTSGGGNTQYF
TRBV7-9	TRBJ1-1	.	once	TGTGCCAGCAGCTCCCGACAGAGACCGGTTGAAGCTTTCTTT	CASSSRQRPVEAFF
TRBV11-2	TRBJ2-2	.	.	TGTGCCAGCAGCTTAGAGTTCCTGGGATCAACGAACACCGGGGAGCTGTTTTTT	CASSLEFLGSTNTGELFF
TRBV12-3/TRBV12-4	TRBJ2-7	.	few	TGTGCCAGCAATCTAGGTCCCCTCTACGAGCAGTACTTC	CASNLGPLYEQYF
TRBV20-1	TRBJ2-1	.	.	TGCAGTGCTAGAGGGGGTTCCACCTACAATGAGCAGTTCTTC	CSARGGSTYNEQFF
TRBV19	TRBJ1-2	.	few	TGTGCCAGTGCCGGATGGTCCTATGGCTACACCTTC	CASAGWSYGYTF
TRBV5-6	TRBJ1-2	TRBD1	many	TGTGCCAGCAGTAAGGACAGGGGAGATGGCTACACCTTC	CASSKDRGDGYTF
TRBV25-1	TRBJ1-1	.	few	TGTGCCAGCAGTGAACAGGGGAGCACTGAAGCTTTCTTT	CASSEQGSTEAFF
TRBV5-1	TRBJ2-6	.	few	TGCGCCAGCAGCTCCGACAGCTCTGGGGCCAACGTCCTGACTTTC	CASSSDSSGANVLTF
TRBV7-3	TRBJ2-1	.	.	TGTTCCAGCAGCTTAAACCCGGCAGGAAGCTACAATGAGCAGTTCTTC	CSSSLNPAGSYNEQFF
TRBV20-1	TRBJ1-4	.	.	TGCAGTGCTGAGGGGGGGCTCGGGGAAAAACTGTTTTTT	CSAEGGLGEKLFF
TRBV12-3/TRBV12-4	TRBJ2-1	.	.	TGTGCCAGCAGCGGTATGGGGCAGTTCTTC	CASSGMGQFF
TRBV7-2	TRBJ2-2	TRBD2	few	TGTGCCAGCAGCTTAACTAGCGGGCGACCACTCGGGGAGCTGTTTTTT	CASSLTSGRPLGELFF
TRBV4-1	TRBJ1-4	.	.	TGCGCCAGCAGCCAAGGGCTTTCCCTTAATGAAAAACTGTTTTTT	CASSQGLSLNEKLFF
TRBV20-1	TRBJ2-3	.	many	TGCAGTGCTAGGTGGCAATGGACCACGCCGGGAGATACGCAGTATTTT	CSARWQWTTPGDTQYF
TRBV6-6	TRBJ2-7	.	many	TGTGCCAGCAGCCCCTCCGACTACGAGCAGTACTTC	CASSPSDYEQYF
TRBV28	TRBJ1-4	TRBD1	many	TGTGCCAGCAGTTTACCCGGGACAGCTCCCAATGCTAATGAAAAACTGTTTTTT	CASSLPGTAPNANEKLFF
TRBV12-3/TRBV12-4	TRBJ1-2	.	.	TGTGCCAGCAGACCCGACACACACTATGGCTACACCTTC	CASRPDTHYGYTF
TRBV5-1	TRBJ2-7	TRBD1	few	TGCGCCAGCAGCTTGGTAGGTGACAGGGGCCTCGAGCAGTACTTC	CASSLVGDRGLEQYF
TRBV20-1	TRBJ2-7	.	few	TGCAGTGCTAGAGAGGAGCTAACGCTTTGGGACGAGCAGTACTTC	CSAREELTLWDEQYF
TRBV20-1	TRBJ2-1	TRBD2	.	TGCAGTGCCCCACGCTTAGCGGGGGGTATAGATGAGCAGTTCTTC	CSAPRLAGGIDEQFF
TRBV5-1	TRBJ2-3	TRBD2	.	TGCGCCAGCAGCTCGGGGACTAGTGCAGATACGCAGTATTTT	CASSSGTSADTQYF
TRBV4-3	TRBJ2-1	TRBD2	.	TGCGCCAGCAGCCCCCGACTAGCGGGGGGTGATGAGCAGTTCTTC	CASSPRLAGGDEQFF
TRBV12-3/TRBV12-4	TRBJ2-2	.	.	TGTGCCAGCAGTTCCACCGGGACACTGAACACCGGGGAGCTGTTTTTT	CASSSTGTLNTGELFF
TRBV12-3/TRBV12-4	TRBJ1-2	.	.	TGTGCCAGCAGTCTACCCGGGGGGTCAGGCTACACCTTC	CASSLPGGSGYTF
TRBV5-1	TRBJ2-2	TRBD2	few	TGCGCCAGCAGCACGACTAGCAACACCGGGGAGCTGTTTTTT	CASSTTSNTGELFF
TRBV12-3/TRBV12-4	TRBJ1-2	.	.	TGTGCCAGCGCGGGTGGACCGTTATATGGCTACACCTTC	CASAGGPLYGYTF
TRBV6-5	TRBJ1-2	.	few	TGTGCCAGCCGTGCCGGATTTGGCTACACCTTC	CASRAGFGYTF
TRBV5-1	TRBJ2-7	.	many	TGCGCCAGCAGCTTGGTTGGGGAAACCTACGAGCAGTACTTC	CASSLVGETYEQYF
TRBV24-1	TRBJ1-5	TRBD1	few	TGTGCCACCAGTGACAGGGGGTCATACCAGCCCCAGCATTTT	CATSDRGSYQPQHF
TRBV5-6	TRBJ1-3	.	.	TGTGCCAGCAGCTTCCCAGGGTCTGGAAACACCATATATTTT	CASSFPGSGNTIYF
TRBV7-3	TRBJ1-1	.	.	TGTGCCAGCAGCGCAGGACAGCTATTGAACACTGAAGCTTTCTTT	CASSAGQLLNTEAFF
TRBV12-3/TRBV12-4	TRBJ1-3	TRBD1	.	TGTGCCAGCAGTCCGGGACAGGGGGTTGGAAACACCATATATTTT	CASSPGQGVGNTIYF
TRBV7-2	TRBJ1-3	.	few	TGTGCCAGCAGCCCGAATAGGGGAGGGCTGGTTTCTGGAAACACCATATATTTT	CASSPNRGGLVSGNTIYF
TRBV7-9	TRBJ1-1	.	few	TGTGCCAGCAGCCGTGTTGCCATGAACACTGAAGCTTTCTTT	CASSRVAMNTEAFF
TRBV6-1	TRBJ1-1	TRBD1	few	TGTGCCAGCACAAAGGGGGCTACAGGAGAGAACACTGAAGCTTTCTTT	CASTKGATGENTEAFF
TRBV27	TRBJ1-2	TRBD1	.	TGTGCCAGCAGTTTAGTCACAGGGGGCGCGGGCTATGGCTACACCTTC	CASSLVTGGAGYGYTF
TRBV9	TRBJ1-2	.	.	TGTGCCAGCAGCCTCAGTATGGGAAGGGAGTATGGCTACACCTTC	CASSLSMGREYGYTF
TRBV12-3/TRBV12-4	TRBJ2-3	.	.	TGTGCCAGGAGACAGGAGGATACGCAGTATTTT	CARRQEDTQYF
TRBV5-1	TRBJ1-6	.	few	TGCGCCAGCAGCCTCGCCGGGGCTATCTATAATTCACCCCTCCACTTT	CASSLAGAIYNSPLHF
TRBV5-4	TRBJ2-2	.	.	TGTGCCAGCAGCTTGGCCGGAGCCGGGTCCGGGGAGCTGTTTTTT	CASSLAGAGSGELFF
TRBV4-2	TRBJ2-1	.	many	TGTGCCAGCAGCCAAGACCCAGGCCGGGGGGCCTTGGTGGGCAATGAGCAGTTCTTC	CASSQDPGRGALVGNEQFF
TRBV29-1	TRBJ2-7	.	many	TGCAGCGTTGTTACAGGATACTCCTACGAGCAGTACTTC	CSVVTGYSYEQYF